A selection of T cell receptor beta chains follows, all from one sample in a study of regulatory T cells. The repertoire was sequenced with immunoSEQ multiplex PCR; TCRdb's copy has only in-frame clones and lacks some. The sample lists about 17,000 clones; roughly 84% were seen once. Sequenced sample: conventional CD4+ T cells sorted from blood. These TCRs come from a person aged 25-39 years with CD3G deficiency. Each CDR3 is given with its conserved first and last residue. The D gene is left open where the match is weak. Rows may omit the clone size; those that give it use once, few, many or a size class.

-	TRBJ2-7	-	13	TRBV11-2	CASSLLRKDEQYF	TGTGCCAGCAGCTTATTGAGGAAAGACGAGCAGTACTTC
-	TRBJ1-5	-	13	TRBV6-1	CASSVGGHQPQHF	TGTGCCAGCAGTGTGGGGGGGCACCAGCCCCAGCATTTT
few	TRBJ2-7	-	14	TRBV5-1	CASSLMVVSYEQYF	TGCGCCAGCAGCTTGATGGTTGTCTCCTACGAGCAGTACTTC
few	TRBJ1-2	-	15	TRBV5-1	CASSLVGEIGEGYTF	TGCGCCAGCAGCTTGGTGGGGGAAATCGGCGAAGGCTACACCTTC
-	TRBJ2-3	TRBD2	16	TRBV5-1	CASSLGTLAGADTQYF	TGCGCCAGCAGCTTGGGGACACTAGCGGGAGCAGATACGCAGTATTTT
-	TRBJ1-2	-	13	TRBV6-1	CASTPSKNYGYTF	TGTGCCAGCACGCCCAGTAAAAACTATGGCTACACCTTC
-	TRBJ1-1	-	15	TRBV9	CASSAGLQPNTEAFF	TGTGCCAGCAGCGCCGGATTACAACCGAACACTGAAGCTTTCTTT
few	TRBJ2-6	-	16	TRBV28	CASSLWGDSGANVLTF	TGTGCCAGCAGTTTATGGGGGGACTCTGGGGCCAACGTCCTGACTTTC
-	TRBJ2-1	-	13	TRBV19	CASSADYYNEQFF	TGTGCCAGTAGTGCGGACTATTACAATGAGCAGTTCTTC
-	TRBJ2-7	-	12	TRBV6-1	CASSNRVYEQYF	TGTGCCAGCAGTAACAGGGTCTACGAGCAGTACTTC
-	TRBJ2-7	-	15	TRBV11-2	CASSSLAGLAYEQYF	TGTGCCAGCAGCTCTCTCGCGGGACTTGCCTACGAGCAGTACTTC
-	TRBJ2-7	TRBD2	19	TRBV10-2	CASSESRGSGGPRRYEQYF	TGCGCCAGCAGTGAGTCGCGTGGTAGCGGGGGTCCTAGGAGGTACGAGCAGTACTTC
-	TRBJ1-1	-	14	TRBV28	CASSLHSGPAEAFF	TGTGCCAGCAGTTTGCATAGCGGGCCGGCTGAAGCTTTCTTT
-	TRBJ2-7	-	16	TRBV28	CASTTKGTLSSYEQYF	TGTGCCAGCACCACCAAAGGGACATTGAGCTCCTACGAGCAGTACTTC
few	TRBJ2-7	TRBD2	13	TRBV7-2	CASSSRGMGEQYF	TGTGCCAGCAGCTCGCGGGGGATGGGCGAGCAGTACTTC
-	TRBJ1-1	-	14	TRBV6-1	CASSEGTTRTEAFF	TGTGCCAGCAGTGAAGGGACAACTAGGACTGAAGCTTTCTTT
-	TRBJ2-1	-	11	TRBV7-9	CASSFRNEQFF	TGTGCCAGCAGCTTCCGCAATGAGCAGTTCTTC
-	TRBJ2-2	-	15	TRBV7-9	CASSLNRQGSGELFF	TGTGCCAGCAGCTTGAACAGGCAAGGTAGCGGGGAGCTGTTTTTT
medium-sized	TRBJ1-2	-	14	TRBV6-1	CASSDTGQRYGYTF	TGTGCCAGCAGTGATACAGGGCAAAGGTACGGCTACACCTTC
-	TRBJ1-2	TRBD1	15	TRBV27	CASSLRAGTGHGYTF	TGTGCCAGCAGTTTAAGAGCCGGGACAGGGCATGGCTACACCTTC
few	TRBJ1-1	-	14	TRBV28	CASSFRGAGTEAFF	TGTGCCAGCAGTTTCCGGGGGGCAGGCACTGAAGCTTTCTTT
-	TRBJ1-2	TRBD1	15	TRBV6-6	CASSQGQGIRNGYTF	TGTGCCAGCAGTCAAGGACAGGGGATAAGGAATGGCTACACCTTC
-	TRBJ2-7	-	15	TRBV7-8	CASSLTGGGFYEQYF	TGTGCCAGCAGCTTAACGGGTGGTGGGTTCTACGAGCAGTACTTC
-	TRBJ1-1	-	15	TRBV6-1	CASSFRPLKGTEAFF	TGTGCCAGCAGTTTTCGACCCTTGAAAGGCACTGAAGCTTTCTTT
once	TRBJ2-7	-	15	TRBV5-1	CASSRGGQSNGEQYF	TGCGCCAGCAGCCGCGGAGGCCAGAGCAACGGCGAGCAGTACTTC
once	TRBJ2-7	TRBD1	15	TRBV7-6	CASSLGDRGGYEQYF	TGTGCCAGCAGCTTAGGGGACAGGGGGGGTTACGAGCAGTACTTC
-	TRBJ2-1	-	13	TRBV7-2	CASSASRVGEQFF	TGTGCCAGCAGCGCTTCCAGGGTTGGCGAGCAGTTCTTC
-	TRBJ2-7	TRBD1	14	TRBV6-6	CASRAGTGTYEQYF	TGTGCCAGCAGAGCCGGGACAGGGACATACGAGCAGTACTTC
-	TRBJ2-7	TRBD1	13	TRBV6-1	CASSSRNRGRQYF	TGTGCCAGCAGTTCTCGAAACAGGGGGCGGCAGTACTTC
-	TRBJ1-5	-	13	TRBV28	CASSLSGGKPQHF	TGTGCCAGCAGTTTGAGCGGGGGCAAGCCCCAGCATTTT
-	TRBJ2-1	-	14	TRBV5-1	CASSSAISYNEQFF	TGCGCCAGCTCGTCGGCTATATCCTACAATGAGCAGTTCTTC
-	TRBJ1-4	-	15	TRBV28	CASSSHGQFNEKLFF	TGTGCCAGCAGTTCCCACGGCCAATTTAATGAAAAACTGTTTTTT
-	TRBJ2-3	TRBD1	18	TRBV6-1	CASSGRGNSGTGRDTQYF	TGTGCCAGCAGTGGGCGGGGCAATTCCGGGACAGGGCGAGATACGCAGTATTTT
-	TRBJ2-7	-	15	TRBV27	CASSLKGLGSYEQYF	TGTGCCAGCAGTTTAAAGGGACTTGGGTCCTACGAGCAGTACTTC
-	TRBJ1-2	-	15	TRBV6-6	CASSYRAGLGYGYTF	TGTGCCAGCAGTTACAGGGCGGGGCTCGGCTATGGCTACACCTTC
-	TRBJ2-2	TRBD1	15	TRBV28	CASRPTGGNTGELFF	TGTGCCAGCAGACCTACAGGGGGGAACACCGGGGAGCTGTTTTTT
-	TRBJ2-5	-	12	TRBV7-6	CASSDSKGTQYF	TGTGCCAGCAGCGATTCTAAGGGGACCCAGTACTTC
few	TRBJ1-3	TRBD1	17	TRBV13	CASSLNRGSLSGNTIYF	TGTGCCAGCAGCTTAAACAGGGGATCCCTCTCTGGAAACACCATATATTTT
-	TRBJ1-2	-	14	TRBV7-9	CASSLTGTQDGYTF	TGTGCCAGCAGCTTGACCGGGACACAGGATGGCTACACCTTC
-	TRBJ1-1	-	15	TRBV28	CASKPPPGDGTEAFF	TGTGCCAGCAAACCTCCCCCGGGGGATGGGACTGAAGCTTTCTTT
-	TRBJ2-2	TRBD1	15	TRBV19	CASRHLDRGGGELFF	TGTGCCAGTAGGCATCTCGACAGGGGAGGCGGGGAGCTGTTTTTT
-	TRBJ2-6	-	18	TRBV5-1	CASSPFGGRASGANVLTF	TGCGCCAGCAGCCCCTTCGGGGGCCGGGCCTCTGGGGCCAACGTCCTGACTTTC
-	TRBJ2-1	-	14	TRBV5-1	CASSLTGAYNEQFF	TGCGCCAGCAGCTTGACTGGGGCTTACAATGAGCAGTTCTTC
-	TRBJ2-5	TRBD2	14	TRBV7-8	CASSGTSGGWTQYF	TGTGCCAGCAGCGGGACTAGCGGGGGGTGGACCCAGTACTTC
-	TRBJ1-5	TRBD1	16	TRBV7-2	CASSLPGTGGAKPQHF	TGTGCCAGCAGCCTCCCGGGGACAGGGGGCGCGAAGCCCCAGCATTTT
-	TRBJ2-7	-	13	TRBV7-2	CASSLGGYYEQYF	TGTGCCAGCAGCTTAGGAGGGTACTACGAGCAGTACTTC
-	TRBJ1-2	-	12	TRBV19	CASSRGHYGYTF	TGTGCCTCAAGCAGGGGTCACTATGGCTACACCTTC
-	TRBJ2-7	TRBD2	16	TRBV18	CASSIRTSGGSYEQYF	TGTGCCAGCTCCATCCGGACTAGCGGGGGCTCCTACGAGCAGTACTTC
-	TRBJ2-3	-	13	TRBV18	CASSPYRRDTQYF	TGTGCCAGCTCACCATACAGAAGAGATACGCAGTATTTT
-	TRBJ1-2	-	14	TRBV19	CASSGRGTGDGYTF	TGTGCCAGTAGTGGAAGGGGGACCGGTGATGGCTACACCTTC
-	TRBJ2-1	-	14	TRBV7-9	CASSLGGFRDEQFF	TGTGCCAGCAGCTTAGGTGGCTTCAGAGATGAGCAGTTCTTC
-	TRBJ2-5	TRBD2	15	TRBV30	CAWSFGLATRETQYF	TGTGCCTGGAGTTTTGGACTAGCTACCCGGGAGACCCAGTACTTC
few	TRBJ2-7	TRBD1	14	TRBV6-1	CASSERGQGYEQYF	TGTGCCAGCAGTGAAAGGGGACAGGGCTACGAGCAGTACTTC
-	TRBJ2-1	TRBD1	15	TRBV5-1	CASSLGDSAYNEQFF	TGCGCCAGCAGCTTGGGGGACAGTGCCTACAATGAGCAGTTCTTC